This TCR beta chain was identified in a study of chemoradiotherapy in HPV16-positive cancers. Study overall: Candidate HPV-specific T-cell clones and common TCR motifs came from functional assays in a couple of HPV16-positive patients. General study results and limits: Functional assays defining HPV-specific T cells used only two HPV16-positive patients. Candidate HPV-specific clones and E7-related TCR motifs grew in tumor during treatment.

Measured with immunoSEQ multiplex PCR; TCRdb has only the in-frame clones, and not every one. The sample holds about 12,000 clones; around 76% are singletons and the top ten take 2.2%. Samples were taken several times over chemoradiotherapy. A note on this clone: Its target is not known.

This specimen was acquired from a patient who underwent chemoradiotherapy. This TCR derives from a human donor with HPV-associated anogenital cancer.

This chain's CDR3 is CASSYQEGAVTDTQYF. Here the CDR3 DNA reads TGTGCCAGCAGCTATCAAGAGGGGGCTGTCACAGATACGCAGTATTTT. V is TRBV7-9 and J is TRBJ2-3; 7 bases are a match to TRBD1. There are 16 residues in the CDR3. Germline V gives CDR1 SEHNR, CDR2 FQNEAQ (reference sequence). Germline trimming cut 4 bases from V and 2 bases from J; bases unmatched to any gene: 9.